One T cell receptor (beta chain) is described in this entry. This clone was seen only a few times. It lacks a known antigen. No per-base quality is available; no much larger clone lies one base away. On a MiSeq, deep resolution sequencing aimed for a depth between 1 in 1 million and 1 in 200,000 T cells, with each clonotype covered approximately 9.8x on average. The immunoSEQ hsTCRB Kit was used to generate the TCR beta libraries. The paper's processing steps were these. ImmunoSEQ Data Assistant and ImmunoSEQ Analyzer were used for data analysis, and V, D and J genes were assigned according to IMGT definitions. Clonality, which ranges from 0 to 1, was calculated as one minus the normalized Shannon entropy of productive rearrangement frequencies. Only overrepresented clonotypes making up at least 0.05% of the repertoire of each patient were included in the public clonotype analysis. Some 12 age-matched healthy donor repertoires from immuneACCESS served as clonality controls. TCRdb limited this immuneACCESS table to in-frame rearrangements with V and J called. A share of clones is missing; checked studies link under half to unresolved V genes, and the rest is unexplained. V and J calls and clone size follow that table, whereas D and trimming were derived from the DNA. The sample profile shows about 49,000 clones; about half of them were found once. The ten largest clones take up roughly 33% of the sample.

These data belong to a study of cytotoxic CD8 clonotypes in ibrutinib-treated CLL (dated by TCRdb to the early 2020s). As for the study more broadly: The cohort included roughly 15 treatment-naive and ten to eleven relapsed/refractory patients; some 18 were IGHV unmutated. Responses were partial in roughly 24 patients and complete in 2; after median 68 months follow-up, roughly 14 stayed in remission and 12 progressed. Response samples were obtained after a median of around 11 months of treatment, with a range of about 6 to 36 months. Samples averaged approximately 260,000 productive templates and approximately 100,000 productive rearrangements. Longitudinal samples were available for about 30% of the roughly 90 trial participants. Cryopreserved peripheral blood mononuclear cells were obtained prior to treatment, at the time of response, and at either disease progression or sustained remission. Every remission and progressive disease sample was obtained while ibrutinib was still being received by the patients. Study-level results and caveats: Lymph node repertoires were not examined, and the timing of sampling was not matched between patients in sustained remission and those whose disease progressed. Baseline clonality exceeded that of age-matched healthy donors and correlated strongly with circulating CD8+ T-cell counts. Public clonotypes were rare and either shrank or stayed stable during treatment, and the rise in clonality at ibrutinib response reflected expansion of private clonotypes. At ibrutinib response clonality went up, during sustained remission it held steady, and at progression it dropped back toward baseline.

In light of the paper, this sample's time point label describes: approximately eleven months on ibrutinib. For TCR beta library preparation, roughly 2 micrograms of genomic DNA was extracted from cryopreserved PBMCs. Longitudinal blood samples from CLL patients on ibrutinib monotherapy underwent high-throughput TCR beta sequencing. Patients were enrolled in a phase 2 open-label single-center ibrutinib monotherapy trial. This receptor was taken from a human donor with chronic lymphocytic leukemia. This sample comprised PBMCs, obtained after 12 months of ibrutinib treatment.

The sequence in DNA is TGCGCCAGCAGCTTAGGGCAGGGGGGAGATACGCAGTATTTT. Protein translation: CASSLGQGGDTQYF. The rearranged chain carries TRBV5-1 and TRBJ2-3; the D segment could be TRBD1, given 7 matching bases. The germline V gene supplies CDR1 SGHRS and CDR2 YFSETQ. Between the V and J ends, shortened by 2 bases and 5 bases respectively, the junction contains 12 bases. The CDR3 runs 14 residues from the cysteine to the phenylalanine. Only the CDR3 region is kept as DNA, spanning 42 bases read in frame from base 1.